A selection of T cell receptor beta chains follows, all from one sample in a study of tumor-infiltrating lymphocytes in localized non-small cell lung cancer. Using immunoSEQ multiplex PCR, the repertoire was profiled, and TCRdb retains in-frame clones only, with some absent. The repertoire holds about 7,100 clones, 50% to 70% seen once, with about an eighth in the top ten. The sequenced material came from uninvolved lung tissue not adjacent to the tumor. These receptors were collected from a human donor with non-small cell lung cancer. Each CDR3 is given with its conserved first and last residue. Fields, in order: J gene, clone size, V gene, D gene, CDR3 DNA, CDR3 protein. D genes are given only for firm matches. Clone size is given for some rows only: seen once, a few or many times, or a class if the clone is expanded.

J: TRBJ1-2
size: .
V: TRBV11-1
D: .
DNA: TGTGCCAGCAGCTTAGAAACTAACTATGGCTACACCTTC
CDR3: CASSLETNYGYTF

J: TRBJ2-6
size: few
V: TRBV4-1
D: .
DNA: TGCGCCAGCAGCCAACAGGGGAATGGGGCCAACGTCCTGACTTTC
CDR3: CASSQQGNGANVLTF

J: TRBJ2-4
size: .
V: TRBV2
D: TRBD2
DNA: TGTGCCGCGGGGGAAAACATTCAGTACTTC
CDR3: CAAGENIQYF

J: TRBJ1-6
size: .
V: TRBV5-6
D: TRBD1
DNA: TGTGCCAGCAGCGCAGACAGGGGGCCCAATTCACCCCTCCACTTT
CDR3: CASSADRGPNSPLHF

J: TRBJ1-3
size: .
V: TRBV6-1
D: .
DNA: TGTGCCAGCATGGTCCCACTTGGAAACACCATATATTTT
CDR3: CASMVPLGNTIYF

J: TRBJ1-5
size: .
V: TRBV6-5
D: TRBD1
DNA: TGTGCCAGCAGTTCCGACAGGGCAGGGAGTAATCAGCCCCAGCATTTT
CDR3: CASSSDRAGSNQPQHF

J: TRBJ1-5
size: .
V: TRBV29-1
D: .
DNA: TGCAGCGTTACTACAGTGAATCAGCCCCAGCATTTT
CDR3: CSVTTVNQPQHF

J: TRBJ1-5
size: .
V: TRBV4-3
D: .
DNA: TGCGCCAGCAGCCCGACGTATAGCAATCAGCCCCAGCATTTT
CDR3: CASSPTYSNQPQHF

J: TRBJ2-2
size: few
V: TRBV27
D: TRBD2
DNA: TGTGCCAGCAGTTTATCGGGAGGGGCGGGGGAGCTGTTTTTT
CDR3: CASSLSGGAGELFF

J: TRBJ2-7
size: .
V: TRBV5-1
D: .
DNA: TGCGCCAGCAGCTGGGGCAGTTACAGCTCCTACGAGCAGTACTTC
CDR3: CASSWGSYSSYEQYF

J: TRBJ1-1
size: .
V: TRBV2
D: .
DNA: TGTGCCAGCAGCCTTAGGCAGATGAACACTGAAGCTTTCTTT
CDR3: CASSLRQMNTEAFF

J: TRBJ2-5
size: .
V: TRBV19
D: .
DNA: TGTGCCAGTAGTATAATGGGTGAGACCCAGTACTTC
CDR3: CASSIMGETQYF

J: TRBJ1-1
size: .
V: TRBV20-1
D: .
DNA: TGCAGTGCTAGAGATCGAGGAGATATCTACTTC
CDR3: CSARDRGDIYF

J: TRBJ2-7
size: .
V: TRBV19
D: .
DNA: TGTGCCAGTAGTTCCCCTCCCCGAGACGAGCAGTACTTC
CDR3: CASSSPPRDEQYF

J: TRBJ2-7
size: few
V: TRBV7-8
D: TRBD2
DNA: TGTGCCAGCAGCTTGAGATTAGCGGGTTCCTACGAGCAGTACTTC
CDR3: CASSLRLAGSYEQYF

J: TRBJ1-1
size: .
V: TRBV25-1
D: TRBD1
DNA: TGTGCCAGCAGTGCCGGGACAGGTGAAGCTTTCTTT
CDR3: CASSAGTGEAFF

J: TRBJ1-6
size: medium-sized
V: TRBV7-2
D: TRBD1
DNA: TGTGCCAGCAGCTTAGAGATAGGGGGCCGGAATTCACCCCTCCACTTT
CDR3: CASSLEIGGRNSPLHF

J: TRBJ2-7
size: .
V: TRBV9
D: .
DNA: TGTGCCAGCAGCGTAGCTGCAGGGTTGGGAGAGCAGTACTTC
CDR3: CASSVAAGLGEQYF

J: TRBJ2-7
size: few
V: TRBV19
D: .
DNA: TGTGCCAGTAAAGAAGGGCAGGCCTTC
CDR3: CASKEGQAF

J: TRBJ2-1
size: .
V: TRBV12-5
D: .
DNA: TGTGCTAGTGGTTTGTCTTACATAAATGAGCAGTTCTTC
CDR3: CASGLSYINEQFF

J: TRBJ2-2
size: few
V: TRBV19
D: .
DNA: TGTGCCAGTAGTATAGGTCGGACATACACCGGGGAGCTGTTTTTT
CDR3: CASSIGRTYTGELFF

J: TRBJ2-1
size: .
V: TRBV19
D: TRBD2
DNA: TGTGCCAGTAGTATAGGTCGCGGGGGGGAGCAGTTCTTC
CDR3: CASSIGRGGEQFF

J: TRBJ2-5
size: .
V: TRBV5-5
D: .
DNA: TGTGCCAGCAGCATGGGGACGGAGACCCAGTACTTC
CDR3: CASSMGTETQYF

J: TRBJ1-6
size: medium-sized
V: TRBV4-2
D: .
DNA: TGTGCCAGCAGCCAAGGTAACAGAGCATCACCCCTCCACTTT
CDR3: CASSQGNRASPLHF

J: TRBJ2-5
size: .
V: TRBV13
D: .
DNA: TGTGCCAGCAGCTTAGAACCGGGGGAGACCCAGTACTTC
CDR3: CASSLEPGETQYF

J: TRBJ1-2
size: .
V: TRBV29-1
D: .
DNA: TGCAGCGTTCGAGGGGGTACCCTTATTAACTATGGCTACACCTTC
CDR3: CSVRGGTLINYGYTF

J: TRBJ1-2
size: .
V: TRBV28
D: TRBD1
DNA: TGTGCCAGCAGAAACTCACTTACAGGGGGGGAGTTCGATGGCTACACCTTC
CDR3: CASRNSLTGGEFDGYTF

J: TRBJ1-1
size: .
V: TRBV9
D: .
DNA: TGTGCCAGCAGCGTAGGTGTTAGAAGTAATACTGAAGCTTTCTTT
CDR3: CASSVGVRSNTEAFF

J: TRBJ1-2
size: .
V: TRBV5-1
D: .
DNA: TGCGCCAGCAGCTTGGAGCAGATGGGTGGCTACACCTTC
CDR3: CASSLEQMGGYTF

J: TRBJ1-1
size: .
V: TRBV11-3
D: .
DNA: TGTGCCAGCAGCTTAGGGGCCAGCATGAACACTGAAGCTTTCTTT
CDR3: CASSLGASMNTEAFF